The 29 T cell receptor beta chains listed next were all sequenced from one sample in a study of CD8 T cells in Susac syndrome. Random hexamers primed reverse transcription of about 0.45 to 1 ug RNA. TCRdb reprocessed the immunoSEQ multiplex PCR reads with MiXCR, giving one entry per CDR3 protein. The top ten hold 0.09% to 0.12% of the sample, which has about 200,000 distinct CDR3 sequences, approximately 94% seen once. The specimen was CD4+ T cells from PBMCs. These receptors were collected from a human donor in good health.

The CDR3: CASSLRTLAKNIQYF. The CDR3 bases are TGTGCCAGCAGCCTCCGGACTCTAGCCAAAAACATTCAGTACTTC. This rearrangement joins TRBV6-4 to TRBJ2-4; TRBD2 might be the D (5 bases). The CDR3 totals 15 residues. The germline V gene has CDR1 MRHNA and CDR2 SNTAGT. Deletions cut 6 bases from V and 0 bases from J, with 12 bases between.

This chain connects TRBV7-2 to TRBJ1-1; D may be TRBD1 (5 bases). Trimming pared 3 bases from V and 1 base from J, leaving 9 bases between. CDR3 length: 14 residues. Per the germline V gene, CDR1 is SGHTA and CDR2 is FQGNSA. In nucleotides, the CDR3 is TGTGCCAGCAGCTTCCAAACAGGGAACACTGAAGCTTTCTTT. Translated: CASSFQTGNTEAFF.

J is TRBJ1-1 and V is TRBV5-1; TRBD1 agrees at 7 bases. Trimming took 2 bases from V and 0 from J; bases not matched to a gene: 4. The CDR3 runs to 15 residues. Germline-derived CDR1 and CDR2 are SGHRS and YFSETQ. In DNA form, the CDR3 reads TGCGCCAGCAGCTTTTTGACAGGGATGAACACTGAAGCTTTCTTT. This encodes CASSFLTGMNTEAFF.

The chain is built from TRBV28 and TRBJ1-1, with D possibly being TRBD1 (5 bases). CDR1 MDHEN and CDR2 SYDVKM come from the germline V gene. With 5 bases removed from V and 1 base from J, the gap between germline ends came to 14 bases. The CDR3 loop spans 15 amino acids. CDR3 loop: CASSPPGLKNTEAFF. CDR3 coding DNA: TGTGCCAGCAGTCCGCCGGGACTGAAGAACACTGAAGCTTTCTTT. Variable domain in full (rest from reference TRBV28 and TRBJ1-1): DVKVTQSSRYLVKRTGEKVFLECVQDMDHENMFWYRQDPGLGLRLIYFSYDVKMKEKGDIPEGYSVSREKKERFSLILESASTNQTSMYLCASSPPGLKNTEAFFGQGTRLTVV.

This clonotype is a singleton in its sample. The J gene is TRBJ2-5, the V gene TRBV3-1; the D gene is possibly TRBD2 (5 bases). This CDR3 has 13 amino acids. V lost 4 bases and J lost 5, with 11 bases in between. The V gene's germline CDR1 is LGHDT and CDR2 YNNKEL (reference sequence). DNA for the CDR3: TGTGCCAGCAGCCCGAGGGCGTGGGAGACCCAGTACTTC. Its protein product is CASSPRAWETQYF.

In DNA, the CDR3 is TGTGCCAGCAGCCCAGGGGTGCCTAGGAACACCGGGGAGCTGTTTTTT. Its translation: CASSPGVPRNTGELFF. V usage is TRBV11-2 and J usage is TRBJ2-2, with a weak D call TRBD1 (6 bases). The V gene lost 5 bases and the J gene lost 1 base, with 14 bases spanning the gap. The CDR3 has 16 residues. Germline V CDR1 and CDR2: SGHAT, FQNNGV.

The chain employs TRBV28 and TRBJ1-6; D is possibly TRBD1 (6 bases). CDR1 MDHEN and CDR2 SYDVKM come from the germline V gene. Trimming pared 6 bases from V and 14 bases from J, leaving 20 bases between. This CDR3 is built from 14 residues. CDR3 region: CASRSGGGGFTLHF. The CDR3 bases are TGTGCCAGCAGGTCGGGAGGGGGAGGATTCACCCTCCACTTT.

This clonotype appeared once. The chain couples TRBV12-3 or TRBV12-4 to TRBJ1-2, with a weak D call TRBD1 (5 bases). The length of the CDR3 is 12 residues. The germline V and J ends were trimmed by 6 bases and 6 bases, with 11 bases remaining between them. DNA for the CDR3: TGTGCCAGCAGCCTGGAGGGGAATGGCTACACCTTC. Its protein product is CASSLEGNGYTF.

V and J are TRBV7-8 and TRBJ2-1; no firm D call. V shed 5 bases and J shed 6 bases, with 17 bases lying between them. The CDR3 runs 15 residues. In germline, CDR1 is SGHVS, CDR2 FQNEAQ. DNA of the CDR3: TGTGCCAGCAGCCCCTCCCCCTTGGGCGGCAATGAGCAGTTCTTC. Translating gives CASSPSPLGGNEQFF.

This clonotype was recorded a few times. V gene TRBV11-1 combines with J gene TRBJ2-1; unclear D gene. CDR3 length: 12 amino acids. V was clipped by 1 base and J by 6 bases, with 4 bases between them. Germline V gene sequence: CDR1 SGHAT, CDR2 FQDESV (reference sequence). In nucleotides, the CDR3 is TGTGCCAGCAGCTTAGTGGCCAATGAGCAGTTCTTC. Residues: CASSLVANEQFF.

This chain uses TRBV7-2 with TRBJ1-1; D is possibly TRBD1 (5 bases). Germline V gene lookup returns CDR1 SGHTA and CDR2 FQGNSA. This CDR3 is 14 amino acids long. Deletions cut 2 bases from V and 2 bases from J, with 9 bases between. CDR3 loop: CASSLRQSNTEAFF. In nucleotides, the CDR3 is TGTGCCAGCAGCTTAAGACAGTCTAACACTGAAGCTTTCTTT.

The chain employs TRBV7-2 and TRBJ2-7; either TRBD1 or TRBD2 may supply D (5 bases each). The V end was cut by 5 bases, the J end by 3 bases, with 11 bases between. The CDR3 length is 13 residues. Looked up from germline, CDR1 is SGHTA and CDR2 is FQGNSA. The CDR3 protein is CASSPGRDYEQYF. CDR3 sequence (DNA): TGTGCCAGCAGCCCGGGACGAGACTACGAGCAGTACTTC.

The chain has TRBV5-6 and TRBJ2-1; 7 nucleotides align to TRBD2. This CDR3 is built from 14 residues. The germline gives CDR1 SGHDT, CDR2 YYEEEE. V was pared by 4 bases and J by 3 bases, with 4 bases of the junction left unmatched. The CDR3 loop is CASSRAGLYNEQFF. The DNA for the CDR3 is TGTGCCAGCAGCCGAGCGGGGCTCTACAATGAGCAGTTCTTC.

CDR3 residues: CSVTAQATENTIYF. CDR3 coding DNA: TGCAGCGTTACGGCTCAGGCGACGGAAAACACCATATATTTT. The V gene is TRBV29-1, the J gene TRBJ1-3; D ambiguous. The CDR3 is made up of 14 amino acids. The V end lost 5 bases, the J end lost 6 bases, and 17 bases lay between the germline ends. Germline CDR1 and CDR2: SQVTM and ANQGSEA. Looking up the rest from reference TRBV29-1 and TRBJ1-3 gives the full variable domain: SAVISQKPSRDICQRGTSLTIQCQVDSQVTMMFWYRQQPGQSLTLIATANQGSEATYESGFVIDKFPISRPNLTFSTLTVSNMSPEDSSIYLCSVTAQATENTIYFGEGSWLTVV.

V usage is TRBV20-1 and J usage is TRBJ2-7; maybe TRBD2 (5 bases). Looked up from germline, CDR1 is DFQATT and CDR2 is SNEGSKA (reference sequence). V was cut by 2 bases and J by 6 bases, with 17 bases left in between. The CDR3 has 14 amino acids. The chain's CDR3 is CSARPHRTASEQYF. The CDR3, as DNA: TGCAGTGCTAGACCTCACCGGACTGCCTCCGAGCAGTACTTC.

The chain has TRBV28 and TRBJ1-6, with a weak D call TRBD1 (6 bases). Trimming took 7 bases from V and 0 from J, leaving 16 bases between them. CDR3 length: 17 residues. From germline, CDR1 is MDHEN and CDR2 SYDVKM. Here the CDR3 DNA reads TGTGCCAGCATAGGGGACACCCGGAGCTCCTATAATTCACCCCTCCACTTT. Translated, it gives CASIGDTRSSYNSPLHF.

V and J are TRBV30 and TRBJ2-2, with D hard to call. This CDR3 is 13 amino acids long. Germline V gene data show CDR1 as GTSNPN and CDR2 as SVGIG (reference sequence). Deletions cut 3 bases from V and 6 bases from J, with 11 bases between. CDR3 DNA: TGTGCCTGGAGCGACCGGAGACCCGGGGAGCTGTTTTTT. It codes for CAWSDRRPGELFF.

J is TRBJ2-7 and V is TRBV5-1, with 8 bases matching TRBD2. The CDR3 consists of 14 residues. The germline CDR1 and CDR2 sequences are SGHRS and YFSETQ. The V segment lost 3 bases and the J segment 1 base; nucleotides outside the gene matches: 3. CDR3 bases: TGCGCCAGCAGCTCGAGCGGGGGATCCTACGAGCAGTACGTC. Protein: CASSSSGGSYEQYV.

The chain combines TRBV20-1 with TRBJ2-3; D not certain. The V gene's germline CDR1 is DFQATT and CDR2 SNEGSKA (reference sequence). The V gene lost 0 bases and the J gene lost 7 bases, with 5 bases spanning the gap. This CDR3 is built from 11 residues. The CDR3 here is CSAREANTQYF. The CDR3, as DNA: TGCAGTGCTAGAGAAGCAAATACGCAGTATTTT.

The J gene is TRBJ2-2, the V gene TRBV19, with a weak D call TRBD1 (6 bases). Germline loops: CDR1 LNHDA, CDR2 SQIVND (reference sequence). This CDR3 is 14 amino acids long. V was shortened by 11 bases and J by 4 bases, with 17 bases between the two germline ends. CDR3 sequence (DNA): TGTGCCTGTGTCGCGGACAGAAGCACCGGGGAGCTGTTTTTT. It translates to CACVADRSTGELFF.

The CDR3 nucleotides read TGTGCCAGTAGTACCCACTCTGGGGGCACCGGGGAGCTGTTTTTT. Amino acid sequence: CASSTHSGGTGELFF. This sequence joins TRBV19 and TRBJ2-2; D tentatively reads TRBD1 or TRBD2 (5 bases each). Per the germline V gene, CDR1 is LNHDA and CDR2 is SQIVND (reference sequence). The V and J ends lost 4 bases and 4 bases respectively, with 13 bases between them. The CDR3 has 15 residues.

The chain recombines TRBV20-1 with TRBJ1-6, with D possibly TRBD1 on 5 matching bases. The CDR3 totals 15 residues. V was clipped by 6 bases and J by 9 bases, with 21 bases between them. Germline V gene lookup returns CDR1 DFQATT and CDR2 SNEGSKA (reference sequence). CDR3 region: CSASSGWGSSSPLHF. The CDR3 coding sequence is TGCAGTGCGTCGTCGGGGTGGGGCTCAAGTTCACCCCTCCACTTT.

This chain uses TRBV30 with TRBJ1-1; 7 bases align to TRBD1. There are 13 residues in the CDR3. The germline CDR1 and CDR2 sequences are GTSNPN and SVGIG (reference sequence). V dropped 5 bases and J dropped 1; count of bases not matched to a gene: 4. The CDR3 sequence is CAWRYRGNTEAFF. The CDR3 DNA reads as TGTGCCTGGCGGTACAGGGGGAACACTGAAGCTTTCTTT. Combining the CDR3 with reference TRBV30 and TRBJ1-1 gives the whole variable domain SQTIHQWPATLVQPVGSPLSLECTVEGTSNPNLYWYRQAAGRGLQLLFYSVGIGQISSEVPQNLSASRPQDRQFILSSKKLLLSDSGFYLCAWRYRGNTEAFFGQGTRLTVV.

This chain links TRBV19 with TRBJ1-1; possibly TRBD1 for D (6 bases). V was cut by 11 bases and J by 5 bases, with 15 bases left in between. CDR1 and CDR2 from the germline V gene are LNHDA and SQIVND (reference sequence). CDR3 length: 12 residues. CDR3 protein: CAGPVGGTEAFF. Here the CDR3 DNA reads TGTGCCGGACCCGTAGGGGGAACTGAAGCTTTCTTT.

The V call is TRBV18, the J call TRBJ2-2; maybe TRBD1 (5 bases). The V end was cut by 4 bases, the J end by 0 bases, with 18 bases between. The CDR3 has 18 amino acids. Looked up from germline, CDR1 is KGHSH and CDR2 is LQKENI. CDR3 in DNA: TGTGCCAGCTCACTCCAACAGGTCTTTCTCGCGAACACCGGGGAGCTGTTTTTT. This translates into CASSLQQVFLANTGELFF. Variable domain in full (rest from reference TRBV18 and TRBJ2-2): NAGVMQNPRHLVRRRGQEARLRCSPMKGHSHVYWYRQLPEEGLKFMVYLQKENIIDESGMPKERFSAEFPKEGPSILRIQQVVRGDSAAYFCASSLQQVFLANTGELFFGEGSRLTVL.

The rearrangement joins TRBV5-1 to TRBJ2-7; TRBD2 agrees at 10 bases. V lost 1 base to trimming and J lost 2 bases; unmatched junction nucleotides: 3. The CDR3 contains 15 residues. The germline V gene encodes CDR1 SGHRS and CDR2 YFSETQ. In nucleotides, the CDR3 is TGCGCCAGCAGCTTGAAACTAGCGGGGACCTACGAGCAGTACTTC. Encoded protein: CASSLKLAGTYEQYF.

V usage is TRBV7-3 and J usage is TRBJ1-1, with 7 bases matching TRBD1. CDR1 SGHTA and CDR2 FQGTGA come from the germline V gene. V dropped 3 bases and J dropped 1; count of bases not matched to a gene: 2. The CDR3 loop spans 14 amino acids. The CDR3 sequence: CASSLSGGNTEAFF. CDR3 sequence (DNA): TGTGCCAGCAGCTTGTCAGGGGGGAACACTGAAGCTTTCTTT.

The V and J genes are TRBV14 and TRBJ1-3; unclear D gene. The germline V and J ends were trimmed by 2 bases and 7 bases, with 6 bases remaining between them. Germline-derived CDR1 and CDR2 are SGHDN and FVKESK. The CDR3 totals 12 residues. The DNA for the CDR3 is TGTGCCAGCAGCCAACAAAGGAACACCATATATTTT. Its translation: CASSQQRNTIYF.

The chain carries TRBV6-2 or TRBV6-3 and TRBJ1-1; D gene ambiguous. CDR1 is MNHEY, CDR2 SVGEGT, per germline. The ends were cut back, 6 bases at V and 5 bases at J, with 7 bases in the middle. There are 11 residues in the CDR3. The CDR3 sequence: CASSTQTEAFF. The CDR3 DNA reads TGTGCCAGCAGCACACAGACTGAAGCTTTCTTT.